Presented here are 11 T cell receptor beta chains from one specimen sequenced in a study of shared clonotypes between healthy human individuals (dated by TCRdb to 2018 to 2021). Library construction relied on the immunoSEQ multiplex PCR assay. The table comes from immuneACCESS by way of TCRdb, which keeps in-frame sequences with V and J called. Part of the clones is missing from these tables; in studies checked, under half for an unresolved V gene and the rest for unknown reasons. This sample holds roughly 2,500,000 clones; 93% were observed only once. Together, the top ten hold 0.36% of the sample. Sequences were obtained from naive CD4+ T cells from PBMCs. In light of the paper, this sample's cell subset or site label describes: CD45RA+ positively selected. The receptors shown here come from a man between 18 and 35 years old in good health. Some clones in this sample may be carry-over from other donors' samples.

With regard to this clone: This sample includes further DNA sequences coding for the same CDR3. This chain links TRBV28 with TRBJ2-7; no reliable D call. The CDR3 totals 14 residues. Germline CDR1 is MDHEN and CDR2 is SYDVKM. Trimming removed 1 base at V and 3 bases at J, with 10 bases between. CDR3 sequence (DNA): TGTGCCAGCAGTTTATTGGGCCAGAACTACGAGCAGTACTTC. Its protein is CASSLLGQNYEQYF.

The chain joins TRBV7-2 to TRBJ2-7; TRBD2 might be the D (6 bases). Trimming left V 3 bases short and J 5 bases short, with 14 bases between. The CDR3 runs 14 residues. The germline V gene has CDR1 SGHTA and CDR2 FQGNSA. The CDR3 nucleotides are TGTGCCAGCAGCTTCGCGAGGGGAGGAAACGAGCAGTACTTC. Amino acids: CASSFARGGNEQYF.

Turning to this clone: Other DNA sequences from this sample encode an identical CDR3 as well. The chain recombines TRBV5-1 with TRBJ1-2; 7 bases fit TRBD1. The trim removed 3 bases at V and 0 bases at J, leaving 2 bases unmatched. Germline values: CDR1 SGHRS, CDR2 YFSETQ. This CDR3 has 14 residues. CDR3 protein: CASSSGQANYGYTF. DNA of the CDR3: TGCGCCAGCAGCTCCGGACAGGCTAACTATGGCTACACCTTC.

The CDR3 reads CASSYSKWPLAPLHF. The DNA for the CDR3 is TGTGCCAGCAGTTACTCGAAGTGGCCCCTAGCACCCCTCCACTTT. V is TRBV6-6 and J is TRBJ1-6; unclear D gene. Per the germline V gene, CDR1 is MNHNY and CDR2 is SVGAGI (reference sequence). CDR3 length: 15 amino acids. The V and J ends lost 0 bases and 11 bases respectively, with 14 bases between them.

This chain uses TRBV11-2 with TRBJ2-1, with 9 positions matching TRBD1. CDR1 and CDR2 (germline): SGHAT, FQNNGV. V was clipped by 6 bases and J by 14 bases; unmatched bases: 5. CDR3 length: 11 amino acids. This CDR3 reads CASRTGQGEFF. The CDR3 DNA follows: TGTGCCAGCAGGACGGGACAGGGAGAGTTCTTC.

The chain employs TRBV5-5 and TRBJ2-7; D remains ambiguous. The CDR3 is 12 amino acids. Germline loops: CDR1 SGHKS, CDR2 YYEKEE (reference sequence). Deletions cut 4 bases from V and 12 bases from J, with 17 bases between. CDR3 sequence (DNA): TGTGCCAGCAGCCCGGCACCAAGTAAGAGGTACTTC. Its protein is CASSPAPSKRYF.

This clone was seen more than once but under ten times. The sample has other DNA sequences that encode this CDR3 too. The chain joins TRBV5-1 to TRBJ1-1; TRBD1 matches at 8 bases. The V and J ends lost 4 bases and 2 bases, in that order; junction bases with no gene match: 1. This CDR3 has 13 residues. The germline V gene has CDR1 SGHRS and CDR2 YFSETQ. The DNA for the CDR3 is TGCGCCAGCAGCGGACAGGGAAACACTGAAGCTTTCTTT. It is translated as CASSGQGNTEAFF.

A word on this clone: The sample contains more than one DNA sequence encoding this CDR3. V usage is TRBV5-1 and J usage is TRBJ1-1, with 7 bases matching TRBD1. The V segment lost 7 bases and the J segment 2 bases; nucleotides outside the gene matches: 8. In germline, CDR1 is SGHRS, CDR2 YFSETQ. CDR3 length: 14 residues. CDR3 nucleotide sequence: TGCGCCAGCTCCCCTGGGACAGCCAACACTGAAGCTTTCTTT. It translates to CASSPGTANTEAFF.

This rearrangement joins TRBV4-1 to TRBJ2-1; 11 nucleotides line up with TRBD2. The CDR3 contains 15 residues. Germline values: CDR1 MGHRA, CDR2 YSYEKL. V dropped 1 base and J dropped 12; count of bases not matched to a gene: 8. The CDR3 bases are TGCGCCAGCAGCCAAGTCGGTACTAGCGGGAGATGGCAGTTCTTC. Amino acids: CASSQVGTSGRWQFF.

The chain employs TRBV2 and TRBJ2-7; D might be TRBD2 (7 bases). The CDR3 contains 13 residues. CDR1 is SNHLY, CDR2 FYNNEI, per germline. The V end was cut by 4 bases, the J end by 5 bases, with 12 bases between. In DNA form, the CDR3 reads TGTGCCAGCAGTGTCGGGGGGCTAAACGAGCAGTACTTC. Its translation: CASSVGGLNEQYF. Complete variable domain (other parts from reference TRBV2 and TRBJ2-7): EPEVTQTPSHQVTQMGQEVILRCVPISNHLYFYWYRQILGQKVEFLVSFYNNEISEKSEIFDDQFSVERPDGSNFTLKIRSTKLEDSAMYFCASSVGGLNEQYFGPGTRLTVT.

This sequence joins TRBV28 and TRBJ2-2, with 8 bases matching TRBD2. Germline loops: CDR1 MDHEN, CDR2 SYDVKM. Unmatched junction bases numbered 8, after V lost 2 bases and J lost 9 bases. The CDR3 covers 15 residues. The CDR3 is CASSLPGLGTRELFF. DNA for the CDR3: TGTGCCAGCAGTTTACCGGGACTAGGGACCCGGGAGCTGTTTTTT.